Listed below are T cell receptor beta chains from one sample, sequenced in a study of T cells after yellow fever vaccination. TCRdb redid the calling of the 5' RACE reads with MiXCR, one entry per CDR3 protein. The repertoire holds about 350,000 distinct CDR3 sequences, with approximately 8% as singletons. Sequencing used PBMCs, obtained roughly 46 days after the first yellow fever vaccination. All receptors derive from a man in his late teens or twenties who received the YFV17D yellow fever vaccine. CDR3s include the opening cysteine and the closing phenylalanine or tryptophan. The order of the fields is J gene, V gene, D gene, CDR3 length, clone size, CDR3 protein, CDR3 DNA. The D gene is left open where the match is weak. Expanded clones are given a class, and other clones once, few, many or no size at all.

TRBJ2-7,TRBV7-9,TRBD1,13,.,CASSRTGDGEQYF,TGTGCCAGCAGCCGTACAGGGGACGGCGAGCAGTACTTC
TRBJ1-5,TRBV10-3,.,13,.,CPHRYRDNQPPHF,TGTCCTCATCGGTACAGGGACAATCAGCCCCCGCATTTT
TRBJ2-4,TRBV6-2/TRBV6-3,.,12,.,CASSQQGNIQYF,TGTGCCAGCAGTCAGCAAGGAAACATTCAGTACTTC
TRBJ2-4,TRBV3-1,.,15,few,CASSQGALGASIQYF,TGTGCCAGCAGCCAAGGCGCGTTGGGGGCGAGCATTCAGTACTTC
TRBJ2-2,TRBV29-1,TRBD2,16,few,CSVGTSGGAGTGELFF,TGCAGCGTTGGGACTAGCGGGGGGGCTGGGACCGGGGAGCTGTTTTTT
TRBJ2-5,TRBV28,TRBD2,13,few,CASSPLAGGTQYF,TGTGCCAGCAGTCCGCTGGCGGGGGGGACCCAGTACTTC
TRBJ1-2,TRBV29-1,.,12,few,CSVDYGGNGYTF,TGCAGCGTTGATTATGGCGGGAATGGCTACACCTTC
TRBJ2-1,TRBV20-1,.,13,.,CSASPGGGTEQFF,TGCAGTGCTAGCCCGGGAGGGGGCACTGAGCAGTTCTTC
TRBJ2-2,TRBV20-1,.,13,.,CSAIPLNTGELFF,TGCAGTGCTATACCCCTTAACACCGGGGAGCTGTTTTTT
TRBJ2-3,TRBV4-3,.,16,few,CASSLRTDTSTDTQYF,TGCGCCAGCAGCCTTAGGACGGACACTAGCACAGATACGCAGTATTTT
TRBJ2-3,TRBV20-1,.,16,many,CSARDHLIASTDTQYF,TGCAGTGCTAGAGATCATCTGATCGCTAGCACAGATACGCAGTATTTT
TRBJ2-7,TRBV7-2,.,14,many,CASSLAQVDNEQYF,TGTGCCAGCAGCTTAGCACAGGTAGATAACGAGCAGTACTTC
TRBJ2-7,TRBV5-1,.,17,few,CASSQWAPVGIVNEQYF,TGCGCCAGCAGCCAATGGGCGCCGGTCGGGATTGTTAACGAGCAGTACTTC